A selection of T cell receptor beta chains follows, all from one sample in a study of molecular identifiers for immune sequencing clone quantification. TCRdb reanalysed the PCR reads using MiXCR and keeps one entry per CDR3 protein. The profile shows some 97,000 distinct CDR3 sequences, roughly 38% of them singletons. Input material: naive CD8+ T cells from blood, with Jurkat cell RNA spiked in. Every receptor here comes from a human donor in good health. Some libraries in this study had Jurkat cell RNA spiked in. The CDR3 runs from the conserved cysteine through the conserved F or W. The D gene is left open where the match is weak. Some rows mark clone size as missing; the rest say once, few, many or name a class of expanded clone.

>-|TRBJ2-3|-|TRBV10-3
CAISGVEEILTDTQYF
TGTGCCATCAGTGGGGTTGAAGAAATACTCACAGATACGCAGTATTTT
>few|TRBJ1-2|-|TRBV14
CASSQAPLGPGDGYTF
TGTGCCAGCAGCCAAGCACCACTTGGGCCCGGAGATGGCTACACCTTC
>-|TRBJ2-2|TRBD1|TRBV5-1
CASSGQGAMGTGELFF
TGCGCCAGTTCCGGACAGGGGGCTATGGGCACCGGGGAGCTGTTTTTT
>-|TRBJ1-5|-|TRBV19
CASSQGWDSNQPQHF
TGTGCCAGTTCGCAGGGATGGGATAGCAATCAGCCCCAGCATTTT
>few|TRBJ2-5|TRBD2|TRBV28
CASSSPGLAGGYQETQYF
TGTGCCAGCAGTTCTCCGGGACTAGCGGGAGGGTACCAAGAGACCCAGTACTTC
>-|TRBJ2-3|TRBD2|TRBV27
CASSLALAGGTDTQYF
TGTGCCAGCAGTTTAGCCCTAGCGGGTGGCACAGATACGCAGTATTTT
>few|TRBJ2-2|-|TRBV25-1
CASSKPGDPNTGELFF
TGTGCCAGCAGTAAGCCGGGAGACCCGAACACCGGGGAGCTGTTTTTT
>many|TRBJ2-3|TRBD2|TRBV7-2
CASSSLAGVVDTQYF
TGTGCCAGCAGCTCCTTAGCGGGAGTGGTAGATACGCAGTATTTT
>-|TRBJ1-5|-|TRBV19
CASSIEGLGPSF
TGTGCCAGTAGTATAGAGGGGCTGGGCCCTTCTTTT
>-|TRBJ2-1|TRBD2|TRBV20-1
CSARGLRTSGNEQFF
TGCAGTGCTAGAGGGCTTCGGACTAGCGGCAATGAGCAGTTCTTC
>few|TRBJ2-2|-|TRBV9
CASSPSSGTGELFF
TGTGCCAGCAGCCCCAGCTCTGGTACCGGGGAGCTGTTTTTT
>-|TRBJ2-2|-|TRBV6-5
CASSRRAANTGELFF
TGTGCCAGCAGCAGGAGGGCAGCAAACACCGGGGAGCTGTTTTTT
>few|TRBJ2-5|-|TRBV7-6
CASSFRVGQETQYF
TGTGCCAGCAGCTTTAGAGTGGGCCAAGAGACCCAGTACTTC
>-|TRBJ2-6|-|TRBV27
CASSWGSGANVLTF
TGTGCCAGCAGTTGGGGCTCTGGGGCCAACGTCCTGACTTTC
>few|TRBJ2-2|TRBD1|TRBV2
CASSAADRRTGELFF
TGTGCCAGCAGTGCTGCGGACAGGCGCACCGGGGAGCTGTTTTTT
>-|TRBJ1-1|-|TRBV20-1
CSARDLTANTEAFF
TGCAGTGCTAGAGATTTGACAGCGAACACTGAAGCTTTCTTT
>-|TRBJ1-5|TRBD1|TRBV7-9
CASSLDRGPVSDQPQHF
TGTGCCAGCAGCTTAGATAGGGGGCCGGTTAGCGATCAGCCCCAGCATTTT
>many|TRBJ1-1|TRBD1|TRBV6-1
CASRTGEVNTEAFF
TGTGCCAGCAGGACAGGGGAGGTGAACACTGAAGCTTTCTTT
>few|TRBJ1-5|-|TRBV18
CASSQRGPGGNQPQHF
TGTGCCAGCTCCCAACGGGGCCCAGGGGGCAATCAGCCCCAGCATTTT
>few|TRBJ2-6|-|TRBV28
CASRLDSGANVLTF
TGTGCCAGCAGACTGGACTCTGGGGCCAACGTCCTGACTTTC
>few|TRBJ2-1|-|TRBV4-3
CASSQGASDYGEQFF
TGCGCCAGCAGCCAAGGGGCTAGCGACTATGGTGAGCAGTTCTTC
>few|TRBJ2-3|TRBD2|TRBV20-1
CSALSGTPLTDTQYF
TGCAGTGCTCTTAGCGGGACACCCCTCACAGATACGCAGTATTTT
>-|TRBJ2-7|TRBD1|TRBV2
CASQGQAFYEQYF
TGTGCCAGCCAGGGACAGGCCTTCTACGAGCAGTACTTC
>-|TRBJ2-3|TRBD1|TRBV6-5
CASSSGTGGKTQYF
TGTGCCAGCAGCTCCGGGACAGGGGGTAAAACGCAGTATTTT
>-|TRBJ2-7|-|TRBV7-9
CASSSDLPYEQYF
TGTGCCAGCAGCTCTGACCTCCCCTACGAGCAGTACTTC
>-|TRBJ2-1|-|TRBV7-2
CASSFWGNSNNEQFF
TGTGCCAGCAGCTTCTGGGGAAATTCCAACAATGAGCAGTTCTTC
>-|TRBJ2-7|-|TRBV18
CASSDVFLPREQYF
TGTGCCAGCTCAGATGTTTTCCTACCGAGAGAGCAGTACTTC
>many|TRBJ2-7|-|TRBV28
CASSSPRAYEQYF
TGTGCCAGCAGTTCCCCGAGGGCCTACGAGCAGTACTTC
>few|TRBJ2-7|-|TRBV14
CASSHPDGSYEQYF
TGTGCCAGCAGCCACCCTGACGGGTCCTACGAGCAGTACTTC
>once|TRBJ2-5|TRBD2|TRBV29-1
CSVEGGRGLGETQYF
TGCAGCGTTGAGGGGGGGAGAGGCCTTGGGGAGACCCAGTACTTC
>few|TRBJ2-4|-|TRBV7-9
CASSGSLGWGSAKNIQYF
TGTGCCAGCAGCGGAAGCCTAGGTTGGGGGTCGGCCAAAAACATTCAGTACTTC
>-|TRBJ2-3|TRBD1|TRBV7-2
CASSLLGQGATDTQYF
TGTGCCAGCAGCTTACTTGGACAGGGGGCTACAGATACGCAGTATTTT
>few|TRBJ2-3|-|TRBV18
CASSPPDGTQYF
TGTGCCAGCTCACCACCGGATGGTACGCAGTATTTT
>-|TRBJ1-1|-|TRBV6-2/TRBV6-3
CASRYLQGNTEAFF
TGTGCCAGCAGATACCTACAGGGGAACACTGAAGCTTTCTTT
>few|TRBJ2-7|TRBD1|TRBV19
CATSAGQGPYEQYF
TGTGCCACGTCCGCGGGACAGGGTCCTTACGAGCAGTACTTC
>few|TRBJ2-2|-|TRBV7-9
CASSRDLNTGELFF
TGTGCCAGCAGCCGGGACTTGAACACCGGGGAGCTGTTTTTT
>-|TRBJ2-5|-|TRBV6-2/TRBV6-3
CASNERQALKETQYF
TGTGCCAGCAACGAAAGACAGGCCCTTAAAGAGACCCAGTACTTC
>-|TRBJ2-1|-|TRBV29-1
CSVEASWEQFF
TGCAGCGTTGAAGCTAGTTGGGAGCAGTTCTTC
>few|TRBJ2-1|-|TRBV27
CASSSLLGRVEDEQFF
TGTGCCAGCAGTTCCCTCCTCGGCAGGGTTGAGGATGAGCAGTTCTTC
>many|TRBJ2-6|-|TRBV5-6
CASSAGTGANVLTF
TGTGCCAGCAGCGCCGGGACAGGGGCCAACGTCCTGACTTTC
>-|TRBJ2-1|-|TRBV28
CASSAPRVQRNEQFF
TGTGCCAGCAGCGCGCCCCGGGTTCAGAGAAATGAGCAGTTCTTC
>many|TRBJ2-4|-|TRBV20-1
CSRDSLIQYF
TGCAGCCGCGACAGCCTGATTCAGTACTTC
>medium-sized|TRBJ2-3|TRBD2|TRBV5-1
CASSWSGKLDTQYF
TGCGCCAGCAGCTGGAGCGGGAAATTGGATACGCAGTATTTT
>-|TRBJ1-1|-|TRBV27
CASSLSGGWTEAFF
TGTGCCAGCAGTCTCTCCGGGGGATGGACTGAAGCTTTCTTT
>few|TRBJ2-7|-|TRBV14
CASSMNRDGYEQYF
TGTGCCAGCAGTATGAACAGGGATGGATACGAGCAGTACTTC
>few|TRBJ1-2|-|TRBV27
CASSPLEGNYGYTF
TGTGCCAGCAGTCCCCTTGAGGGCAACTATGGCTACACCTTC
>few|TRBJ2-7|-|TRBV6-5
CASSYSIRGNRAYEQYF
TGTGCCAGCAGTTATTCAATCCGGGGTAATAGGGCCTACGAGCAGTACTTC
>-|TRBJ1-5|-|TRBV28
CASRVGWGNQPQHF
TGTGCCAGCAGGGTGGGCTGGGGCAATCAGCCCCAGCATTTT
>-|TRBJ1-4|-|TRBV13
CASSPRGTTATNEKLFF
TGTGCCAGCAGCCCCCGGGGCACGACAGCAACTAATGAAAAACTGTTTTTT
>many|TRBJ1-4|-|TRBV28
CASKPLLWGEKLFF
TGTGCCAGCAAACCACTACTCTGGGGGGAAAAACTGTTTTTT
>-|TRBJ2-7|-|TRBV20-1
CSAPGGLDSPYEQYF
TGCAGTGCTCCCGGCGGGCTGGACTCACCCTACGAGCAGTACTTC
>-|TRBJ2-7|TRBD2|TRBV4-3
CASSQGSGRAYEQYF
TGCGCCAGCAGCCAAGGCAGCGGGAGGGCCTACGAGCAGTACTTC
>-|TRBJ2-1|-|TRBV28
CASEIALSYNEQFF
TGTGCCAGCGAAATAGCGCTCTCCTACAATGAGCAGTTCTTC